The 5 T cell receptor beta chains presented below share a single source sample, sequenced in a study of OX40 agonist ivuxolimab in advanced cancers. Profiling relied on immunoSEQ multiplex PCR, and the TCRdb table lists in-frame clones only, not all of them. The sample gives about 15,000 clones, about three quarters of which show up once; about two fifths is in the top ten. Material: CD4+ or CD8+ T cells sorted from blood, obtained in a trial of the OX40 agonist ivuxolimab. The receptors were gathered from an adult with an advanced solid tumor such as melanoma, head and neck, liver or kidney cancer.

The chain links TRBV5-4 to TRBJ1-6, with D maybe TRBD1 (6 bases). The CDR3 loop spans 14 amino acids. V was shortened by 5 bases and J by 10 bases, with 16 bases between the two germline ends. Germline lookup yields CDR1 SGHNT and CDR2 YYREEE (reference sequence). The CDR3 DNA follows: TGTGCCAGCAGACTACAGGGTGGGAGGTCACCCCTCCACTTT. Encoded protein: CASRLQGGRSPLHF. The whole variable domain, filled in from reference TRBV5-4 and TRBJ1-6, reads ETGVTQSPTHLIKTRGQQVTLRCSSQSGHNTVSWYQQALGQGPQFIFQYYREEENGRGNFPPRFSGLQFPNYSSELNVNALELDDSALYLCASRLQGGRSPLHFGNGTRLTVT.

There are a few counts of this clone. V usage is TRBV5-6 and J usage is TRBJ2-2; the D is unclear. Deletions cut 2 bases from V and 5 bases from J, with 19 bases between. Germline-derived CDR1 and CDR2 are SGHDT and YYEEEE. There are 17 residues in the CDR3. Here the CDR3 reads CASSFGRAASITGELFF. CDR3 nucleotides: TGTGCCAGCAGCTTCGGTAGGGCGGCCAGTATAACCGGGGAGCTGTTTTTT.

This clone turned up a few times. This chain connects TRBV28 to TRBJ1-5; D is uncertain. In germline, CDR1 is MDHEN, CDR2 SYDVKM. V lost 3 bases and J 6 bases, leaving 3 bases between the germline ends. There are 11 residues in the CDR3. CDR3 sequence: CASSLGQPQHF. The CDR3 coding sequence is TGTGCCAGCAGTTTGGGTCAGCCCCAGCATTTT. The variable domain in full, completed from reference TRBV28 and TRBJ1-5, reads DVKVTQSSRYLVKRTGEKVFLECVQDMDHENMFWYRQDPGLGLRLIYFSYDVKMKEKGDIPEGYSVSREKKERFSLILESASTNQTSMYLCASSLGQPQHFGDGTRLSIL.

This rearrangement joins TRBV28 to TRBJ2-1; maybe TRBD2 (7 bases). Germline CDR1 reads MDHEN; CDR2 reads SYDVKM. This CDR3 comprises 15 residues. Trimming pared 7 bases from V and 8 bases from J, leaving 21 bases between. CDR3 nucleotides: TGTGCCAGCACCCAAGGGGGGGGATGGGTCGATGAGCAGTTCTTC. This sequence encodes CASTQGGGWVDEQFF.

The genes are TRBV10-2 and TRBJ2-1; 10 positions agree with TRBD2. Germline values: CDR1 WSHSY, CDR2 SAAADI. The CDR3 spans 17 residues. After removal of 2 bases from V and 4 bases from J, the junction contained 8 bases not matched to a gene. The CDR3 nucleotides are TGCGCCAGCAGTGAGCTACCGGGACTAGCGAGTTACAATGAGCAGTTCTTC. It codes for CASSELPGLASYNEQFF.